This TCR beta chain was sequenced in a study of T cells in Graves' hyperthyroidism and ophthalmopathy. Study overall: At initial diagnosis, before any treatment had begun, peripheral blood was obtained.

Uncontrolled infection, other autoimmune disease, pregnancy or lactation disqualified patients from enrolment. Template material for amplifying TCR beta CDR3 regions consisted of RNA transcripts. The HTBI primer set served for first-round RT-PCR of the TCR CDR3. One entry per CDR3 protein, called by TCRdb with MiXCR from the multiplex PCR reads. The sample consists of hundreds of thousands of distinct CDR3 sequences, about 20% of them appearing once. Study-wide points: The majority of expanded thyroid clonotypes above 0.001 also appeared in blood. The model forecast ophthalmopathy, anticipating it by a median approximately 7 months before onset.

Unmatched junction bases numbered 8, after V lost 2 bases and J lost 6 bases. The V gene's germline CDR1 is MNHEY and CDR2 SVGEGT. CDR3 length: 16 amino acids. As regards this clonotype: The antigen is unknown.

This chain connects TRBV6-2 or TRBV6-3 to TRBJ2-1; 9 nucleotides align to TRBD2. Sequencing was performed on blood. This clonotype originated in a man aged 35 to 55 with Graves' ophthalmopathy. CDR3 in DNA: TGTGCCAGCAGTTACCAGCGGGGGGCCCTCATCAATGAGCAGTTCTTC. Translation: CASSYQRGALINEQFF.